A single sample is the source of the 25 T cell receptor beta chains below, sequenced in a study of blood T cell repertoires in COVID-19. The method was immunoSEQ multiplex PCR; TCRdb's version includes in-frame clones alone and lacks a portion of them. Of 90,000 or so clones listed, 86% are singletons. The source material was peripheral blood. These receptor sequences come from a human donor in a cohort sampled during active COVID-19.

V gene TRBV10-2 combines with J gene TRBJ2-7, with D possibly TRBD2 on 7 matching bases. Trimming shortened V by 0 bases and J by 1 base, and 22 bases separated the two germline ends. The CDR3 consists of 19 residues. Germline loops: CDR1 WSHSY, CDR2 SAAADI. The CDR3 sequence is CASSESGRGRGRGSYEQYF. CDR3 sequence (DNA): TGCGCCAGCAGTGAGTCGGGGAGAGGGAGGGGCAGGGGATCCTACGAGCAGTACTTC.

The chain is built from TRBV9 and TRBJ2-3, with 7 bases matching TRBD2. The V segment lost 3 bases and the J segment 6 bases; nucleotides outside the gene matches: 10. The V gene's germline CDR1 is SGDLS and CDR2 YYNGEE. The CDR3 runs to 15 residues. CDR3 protein: CASSAVGGRSDTQYF. CDR3 nucleotides: TGTGCCAGCAGCGCTGTAGGCGGGAGATCGGATACGCAGTATTTT.

The chain has TRBV4-3 and TRBJ2-2; a possible D gene is TRBD2 (6 bases). V lost 2 bases and J lost 5, with 12 bases in between. Germline loops: CDR1 LGHNA, CDR2 YSLEER. CDR3 size: 15 residues. In nucleotides, the CDR3 is TGCGCCAGCAGCCAAACCCGCCGGGGGACCGGGGAGCTGTTTTTT. Translation: CASSQTRRGTGELFF.

This clone has a handful of counts. The V and J genes are TRBV2 and TRBJ2-7; TRBD1 is a possible D gene (6 bases). This CDR3 comprises 14 residues. Germline lookup yields CDR1 SNHLY and CDR2 FYNNEI. Written as DNA, the CDR3 is TGTGCTTCCAGCGCCCTGCAGGGGTCCTACGAGCAGTACTTC. It encodes CASSALQGSYEQYF.

This chain links TRBV18 with TRBJ2-2; 8 bases map to TRBD1. Per the germline V gene, CDR1 is KGHSH and CDR2 is LQKENI. J was trimmed by 6 bases and V by 4 bases; bases with no gene match: 7. The CDR3 runs to 15 residues. CDR3: CASSRPGQAAGELFF. DNA of the CDR3: TGTGCCAGCTCACGACCGGGACAGGCGGCCGGGGAGCTGTTTTTT.

CDR3 protein: CASSQGIAGGYEQYF. The CDR3 coding sequence is TGTGCCAGCAGCCAAGGTATAGCGGGAGGGTACGAGCAGTACTTC. The chain uses TRBV3-1 (or the pseudogene TRBV3-2) and TRBJ2-7; 11 nucleotides line up with TRBD2. This CDR3 is built from 15 residues. The junction had 3 bases not matched to a gene; V was cut back by 1 base and J by 4 bases. Germline CDR1 and CDR2: LGHDT and YNNKEL (reference sequence).

V usage is TRBV2 and J usage is TRBJ2-7; TRBD2 agrees at 14 bases. V shed 3 bases and J 4 bases; nucleotides not matched to a gene: 5. The CDR3 is 16 amino acids. The germline V gene encodes CDR1 SNHLY and CDR2 FYNNEI. The CDR3 is CASSEFGTSGRYEQYF. For the CDR3, the DNA is TGTGCCAGCAGTGAGTTCGGGACTAGCGGGAGATACGAGCAGTACTTC.

V gene TRBV4-1 combines with J gene TRBJ2-2, with D perhaps TRBD2 (5 bases). In germline, CDR1 is MGHRA, CDR2 YSYEKL. The length of the CDR3 is 15 residues. Trimming shortened V by 4 bases and J by 0 bases, and 9 bases separated the two germline ends. The CDR3 protein is CASSRTGTNTGELFF. In nucleotides, the CDR3 is TGCGCCAGCAGCCGTACCGGGACGAACACCGGGGAGCTGTTTTTT.

The rearrangement uses TRBV5-1 and TRBJ2-5; D not resolved. This CDR3 contains 12 residues. With 0 bases removed from V and 5 bases from J, the gap between germline ends came to 5 bases. Germline V gene data show CDR1 as SGHRS and CDR2 as YFSETQ. CDR3 DNA: TGCGCCAGCAGCTTGGGGCGGGAGACCCAGTACTTC. Translated: CASSLGRETQYF.

V and J are TRBV7-2 and TRBJ2-3; TRBD1 aligns across 8 bases. With V trimmed by 3 bases and J by 4 bases, 3 bases remained unmatched. The CDR3 has 14 residues. In germline, CDR1 is SGHTA, CDR2 FQGNSA. The CDR3 region has the DNA TGTGCCAGCAGCTTGAGGACAGGGTCAGATACGCAGTATTTT. It codes for CASSLRTGSDTQYF. Full variable domain (outside the CDR3, taken from reference TRBV7-2 and TRBJ2-3): GAGVSQSPSNKVTEKGKDVELRCDPISGHTALYWYRQSLGQGLEFLIYFQGNSAPDKSGLPSDRFSAERTGGSVSTLTIQRTQQEDSAVYLCASSLRTGSDTQYFGPGTRLTVL.

The rearrangement links TRBV2 to TRBJ1-3; possibly TRBD1 for D (6 bases). CDR3 length: 15 amino acids. Per the germline V gene, CDR1 is SNHLY and CDR2 is FYNNEI. V was clipped by 6 bases and J by 2 bases, with 14 bases between them. CDR3 residues: CASSRVGTPGNTIYF. Written as DNA, the CDR3 is TGTGCCAGCAGCCGGGTCGGGACACCTGGAAACACCATATATTTT.

The chain is built from TRBV28 and TRBJ1-4; D is possibly TRBD1 (5 bases). V lost 8 bases and J lost 0, with 13 bases in between. Germline V gene lookup returns CDR1 MDHEN and CDR2 SYDVKM. The CDR3 covers 15 residues. This CDR3 reads CASVLDSATNEKLFF. DNA of the CDR3: TGTGCCAGCGTCTTAGACAGTGCAACTAATGAAAAACTGTTTTTT.

The J gene is TRBJ2-3, the V gene TRBV29-1, with 12 bases that match TRBD2. Germline values: CDR1 SQVTM, CDR2 ANQGSEA. Unmatched junction bases numbered 7, after V lost 1 base and J lost 5 bases. The CDR3 totals 16 residues. For the CDR3, the DNA is TGCAGCGTTGAAGGGGGTCTAGCGGGAGGGGTAGATACGCAGTATTTT. Its protein is CSVEGGLAGGVDTQYF.

The CDR3 DNA reads as TGCAGTGCTAGGCGCGGGGATGAGCAGTTCTTC. Translation: CSARRGDEQFF. The rearrangement uses TRBV20-1 and TRBJ2-1; weak D call: TRBD2 (6 bases). V lost 3 bases to trimming and J lost 8 bases, with 8 bases between them. This CDR3 has 11 amino acids. Germline V gene lookup returns CDR1 DFQATT and CDR2 SNEGSKA (reference sequence).

The chain couples TRBV15 to TRBJ2-1, with 11 bases matching TRBD2. This CDR3 region has 14 residues. J gave up 7 bases and V 3 bases, and 2 bases lay outside the gene matches. Germline values: CDR1 LNHNV, CDR2 YYDKDF (reference sequence). The CDR3 bases are TGTGCCACCAGCAGTAGCGGGGGGGCGAATGAGCAGTTCTTC. This sequence encodes CATSSSGGANEQFF.

The J gene is TRBJ1-2, the V gene TRBV9, with 9 bases that match TRBD1. Germline CDR1 reads SGDLS; CDR2 reads YYNGEE. The CDR3 totals 14 residues. J lost 8 bases, V lost 3 bases, and 8 bases had no gene match. The CDR3 region is CASSELDRGKGYTF. The DNA of the CDR3 is TGTGCCAGCAGCGAACTGGACAGGGGCAAGGGCTACACCTTC.

The chain recombines TRBV7-3 with TRBJ2-2; D is possibly TRBD2 (6 bases). The germline gives CDR1 SGHTA, CDR2 FQGTGA. This CDR3 is built from 16 residues. V dropped 2 bases and J dropped 3 bases, with 13 bases sitting between them. The CDR3 loop is CASSLFGRGYTGELFF. Here the CDR3 DNA reads TGTGCCAGCAGCTTATTCGGGAGAGGTTACACCGGGGAGCTGTTTTTT.

The gene calls are TRBV7-2 and TRBJ2-7; 12 nucleotides match TRBD1. The CDR3 runs 14 residues. Germline CDR1 and CDR2: SGHTA and FQGNSA. The V segment lost 4 bases and the J segment 4 bases; nucleotides outside the gene matches: 2. The DNA for the CDR3 is TGTGCCAGCAGCTGGGGACAGGGGGCTTACGAGCAGTACTTC. This encodes CASSWGQGAYEQYF.

The chain carries TRBV18 and TRBJ2-7; 9 bases match TRBD2. CDR3 length: 15 amino acids. Germline V lookup: CDR1 KGHSH, CDR2 LQKENI. Trimming at V came to 4 bases and at J to 4 bases, leaving 8 bases not matched to a gene. In nucleotides, the CDR3 is TGTGCCAGCTCACAGGACCTCGGACTAGCGTACGAGCAGTACTTC. As protein: CASSQDLGLAYEQYF.

The V call is TRBV6-2 or TRBV6-3, the J call TRBJ2-3; D not resolved. Looked up from germline, CDR1 is MNHEY and CDR2 is SVGEGT. The CDR3 consists of 16 residues. Trimming left V 6 bases short and J 1 base short, with 17 bases between. CDR3 in DNA: TGTGCCAGCAGCCACCTCCCTTTACTCGGCACAGATACGCAGTATTTT. Translated: CASSHLPLLGTDTQYF.

The gene calls are TRBV29-1 and TRBJ2-5; TRBD1 aligns across 7 bases. V lost 6 bases and J lost 2; bases outside the gene matches: 6. Germline CDR1 reads SQVTM; CDR2 reads ANQGSEA. The CDR3 contains 13 residues. As DNA, the CDR3 is TGCAGCGTGCGACAGGGTGGGCAAGAGACCCAGTACTTC. Amino acid sequence: CSVRQGGQETQYF.

This chain links TRBV5-1 with TRBJ1-4; D remains ambiguous. V was pared by 4 bases and J by 8 bases, with 9 bases between. Germline CDR1 SGHRS, CDR2 YFSETQ. The CDR3 runs to 12 residues. CDR3 region: CASSPAGEKLFF. Here the CDR3 DNA reads TGCGCCAGCAGCCCGGCGGGGGAAAAACTGTTTTTT.

Comment on this clone: A junction boundary mismatches the germline segment, possibly from a read error. The chain combines TRBV2 with TRBJ2-7; possibly TRBD1 for D (7 bases). The CDR3 consists of 10 residues. The germline V gene encodes CDR1 SNHLY and CDR2 FYNNEI. The DNA for the CDR3 is TGTGCCAAACGACAGGGCAGGAGGGACTTC. The encoded protein is CAKRQGRRDF.

The V and J genes are TRBV4-3 and TRBJ1-1; D remains unclear. In germline, CDR1 is LGHNA, CDR2 YSLEER. Deletions cut 0 bases from V and 4 bases from J, with 6 bases between. The CDR3 runs to 13 residues. CDR3 coding DNA: TGCGCCAGCAGCCAAGACCGAGGCACTGAAGCTTTCTTT. The encoded protein is CASSQDRGTEAFF.

This chain links TRBV19 with TRBJ1-5, with 8 bases identical to TRBD1. V was pared by 6 bases and J by 6 bases, with 10 bases of the junction left unmatched. Germline values: CDR1 LNHDA, CDR2 SQIVND (reference sequence). The length of the CDR3 is 15 residues. The CDR3 DNA reads TGTGCCAGTAGCTCATCGGGCAGGGGGCTTCAGCCCCAGCATTTT. Protein product: CASSSSGRGLQPQHF.